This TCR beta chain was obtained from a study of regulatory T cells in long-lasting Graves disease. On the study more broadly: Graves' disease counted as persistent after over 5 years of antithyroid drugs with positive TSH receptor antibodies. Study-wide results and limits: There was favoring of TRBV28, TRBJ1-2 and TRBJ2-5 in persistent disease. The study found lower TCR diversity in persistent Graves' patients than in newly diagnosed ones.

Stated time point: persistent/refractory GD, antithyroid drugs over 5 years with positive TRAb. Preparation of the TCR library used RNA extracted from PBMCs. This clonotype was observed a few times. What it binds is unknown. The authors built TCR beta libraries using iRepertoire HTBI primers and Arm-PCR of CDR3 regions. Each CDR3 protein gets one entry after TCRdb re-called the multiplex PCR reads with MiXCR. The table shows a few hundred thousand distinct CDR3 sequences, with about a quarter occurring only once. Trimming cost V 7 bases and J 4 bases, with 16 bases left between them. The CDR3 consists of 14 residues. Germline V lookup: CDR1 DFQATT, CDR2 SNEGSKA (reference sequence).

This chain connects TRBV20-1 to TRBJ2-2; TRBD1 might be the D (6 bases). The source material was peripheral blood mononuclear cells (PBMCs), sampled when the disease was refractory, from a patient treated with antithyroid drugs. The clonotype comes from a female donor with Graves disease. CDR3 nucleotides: TGCAGTGGTAGTCCGGGACAAGCCACCGGGGAGCTGTTTTTT. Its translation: CSGSPGQATGELFF.